The clone carrying this T cell receptor (beta chain) has a handful of counts. Its antigen is not known. No treatment of any kind had been given to any patient before thyroid surgery. The data stem from a study of metastatic and nonmetastatic thyroid tumors. Study as a whole: Both malignant and benign thyroid patients supplied peripheral blood and tumor or nodule tissue samples, across which the repertoires of these patients were then compared. Findings of the study overall: Malignant thyroid tumors reportedly had TCR beta diversity that was significantly higher than in benign nodules, in blood and tumor.

V shed 4 bases and J shed 1 base, with 13 bases lying between them. The CDR3 covers 15 residues. Germline CDR1 SEHNR, CDR2 FQNEAQ (reference sequence). Authors' processing steps: The study took CDR3 differences across clinicopathological groups and made a distant-metastasis classifier for papillary thyroid cancer from them. TCRdb reanalyzed the PCR reads with MiXCR. The V and J calls and clone size are TCRdb's, not the authors'. The sample lists 34,000 or so clones, 35% seen once, with 22% in the top ten. This receptor was obtained from a female donor with papillary thyroid cancer or a benign thyroid nodule (not recorded which). Some clones in this sample may be carry-over from other donors' samples. The V gene is TRBV7-9, the J gene TRBJ1-1, with TRBD1 as a possible D gene (6 bases). The source material was tumor tissue. The CDR3 region is CASSSQGTPNTEAFF. CDR3 DNA: TGTGCCAGCAGCTCCCAGGGGACACCGAACACTGAAGCTTTCTTT.